Below are 3 T cell receptor beta chains sequenced from a single sample in a study of T cell responses to AZD1222 COVID-19 vaccine. Profiling relied on immunoSEQ multiplex PCR, and the TCRdb table lists in-frame clones only, not all of them. The sample lists 150,000 to 200,000 clones, roughly 93% seen once, with under 1.1% in the top ten. Sequenced material: peripheral blood, taken 28 days after the second dose of the MenACWY control vaccine. The receptors originated from an adult who received the MenACWY meningococcal vaccine as a control.

This chain uses TRBV7-8 with TRBJ2-3; D is unclear. V was clipped by 1 base and J by 2 bases, with 7 bases between them. The V gene's germline CDR1 is SGHVS and CDR2 FQNEAQ. The CDR3 is made up of 14 amino acids. In DNA, the CDR3 is TGTGCCAGCAGCTTAGGTAGCCCCACAGATACGCAGTATTTT. Its translation is CASSLGSPTDTQYF.

This clone has just a few counts. The chain is built from TRBV7-9 and TRBJ2-1; D call uncertain. Per germline, CDR1 SEHNR and CDR2 FQNEAQ (reference sequence). Trimming left V 5 bases short and J 6 bases short, with 8 bases between. The CDR3 runs 12 residues. CDR3 sequence (DNA): TGTGCCAGCAGCCCCCACCGCAATGAGCAGTTCTTC. Its translation: CASSPHRNEQFF. Combining the CDR3 with reference TRBV7-9 and TRBJ2-1 gives the whole variable domain DTGVSQNPRHKITKRGQNVTFRCDPISEHNRLYWYRQTLGQGPEFLTYFQNEAQLEKSRLLSDRFSAERPKGSFSTLEIQRTEQGDSAMYLCASSPHRNEQFFGPGTRLTVL.

The chain joins TRBV4-3 to TRBJ2-2; D is unresolved. Trimming stripped 4 bases from V and 1 base from J, with 7 bases between. This CDR3 has 14 residues. The germline V gene has CDR1 LGHNA and CDR2 YSLEER. DNA of the CDR3: TGCGCCAGCAGCCCCCCGGGGAACACCGGGGAGCTGTTTTTT. Translated: CASSPPGNTGELFF.